The 13 T cell receptor beta chains listed next were all sequenced from one sample in a study of cytotoxic CD8 clonotypes in ibrutinib-treated CLL. Repertoires were generated with immunoSEQ multiplex PCR, while TCRdb's copy carries only in-frame clones and drops some. The sample records 65,000 to 90,000 clones, over 80% being singletons. This material consisted of PBMCs, taken after 24 months of ibrutinib treatment. These receptors were taken from a human donor with chronic lymphocytic leukemia.

V and J are TRBV15 and TRBJ1-1; 9 nucleotides match TRBD1. Germline V lookup: CDR1 LNHNV, CDR2 YYDKDF (reference sequence). The CDR3 contains 15 residues. Trimming cost V 4 bases and J 1 base; bases outside gene matches: 4. CDR3 region: CATSTQGQGNTEAFF. Here the CDR3 DNA reads TGTGCCACCAGCACCCAGGGACAGGGGAACACTGAAGCTTTCTTT.

This clone was counted between two and nine times. This chain joins TRBV18 and TRBJ1-2; perhaps TRBD1 as D (5 bases). There are 13 residues in the CDR3. Trimming cost V 0 bases and J 8 bases, with 10 bases left between them. Germline CDR1 and CDR2: KGHSH and LQKENI. CDR3 in DNA: TGTGCCAGCTCACCACCAGCGGGGGTCGGCTACACCTTC. Translation: CASSPPAGVGYTF.

This chain uses TRBV11-1 with TRBJ2-2; TRBD2 matches at 7 bases. Germline V CDR1 and CDR2: SGHAT, FQDESV (reference sequence). With 5 bases clipped from V and 7 bases from J, the junction kept 7 bases outside the gene matches. The CDR3 length is 14 residues. The CDR3 spells CASSQRDYHGELFF. CDR3 in DNA: TGTGCCAGCAGCCAACGGGACTACCACGGGGAGCTGTTTTTT.

The chain recombines TRBV30 with TRBJ2-4; 7 bases agree with TRBD1. The length of the CDR3 is 13 residues. Looked up from germline, CDR1 is GTSNPN and CDR2 is SVGIG (reference sequence). With 0 bases clipped from V and 10 bases from J, the junction kept 6 bases outside the gene matches. The CDR3 region is CAWSVHRGQIQYF. The CDR3, as DNA: TGTGCCTGGAGTGTACACAGGGGTCAGATTCAGTACTTC.

The chain is built from TRBV21-1 and TRBJ2-7; TRBD1 was called by the table and not checked on the DNA. TRBV21-1 is designated a pseudogene. The CDR3 is made up of 14 amino acids. The CDR3 here is CAKPKGAVSYEQYF. The CDR3 DNA reads TGTGCCAAACCAAAAGGGGCAGTATCCTACGAGCAGTACTTC.

This chain links TRBV4-1 with TRBJ2-3; TRBD2 is a possible D gene (6 bases). V lost 0 bases, J lost 9 bases, and 22 bases lay in between. This CDR3 contains 17 residues. Germline CDR1 and CDR2: MGHRA and YSYEKL. CDR3 sequence reads: CASSQDGGGTPLRTQYF. In nucleotides, the CDR3 is TGCGCCAGCAGCCAAGACGGCGGCGGGACGCCTCTTCGGACGCAGTATTTT.

The chain employs TRBV2 and TRBJ2-7; D is uncertain. Trimming removed 11 bases at V and 12 bases at J, with 20 bases between. Germline lookup yields CDR1 SNHLY and CDR2 FYNNEI. This CDR3 region has 11 residues. CDR3 amino acids: CAATLGGNGYF. CDR3 bases: TGTGCCGCAACGTTGGGCGGCAACGGGTACTTC.

The chain uses TRBV28 and TRBJ1-4, with TRBD1 identical over 10 bases. The V gene end was trimmed by 0 bases and the J gene end by 3 bases; junction bases not matched to a gene: 4. The length of the CDR3 is 17 residues. Germline CDR1 and CDR2: MDHEN and SYDVKM. The DNA of the CDR3 is TGTGCCAGCAGTTTATGGGGGACAGGGGTAGCTAATGAAAAACTGTTTTTT. Protein product: CASSLWGTGVANEKLFF.

This chain links TRBV18 with TRBJ2-7, with 7 bases identical to TRBD2. The germline V gene has CDR1 KGHSH and CDR2 LQKENI. Trimming removed 2 bases from V and 5 bases from J; junction bases left unmatched: 9. The CDR3 spans 15 residues. CDR3 sequence: CASSPGAGVRHEQYF. CDR3 DNA: TGTGCCAGCTCACCAGGGGCGGGAGTTCGCCACGAGCAGTACTTC.

This clone was recorded only once. The gene calls are TRBV18 and TRBJ2-5, with D perhaps matching TRBD1 or TRBD2 (6 bases each). Germline CDR1 and CDR2: KGHSH and LQKENI. Trimming left V 1 base short and J 6 bases short, with 12 bases between. The CDR3 runs 14 residues. CDR3 amino acids: CASSPLEGGKTQYF. For the CDR3, the DNA is TGTGCCAGCTCACCACTGGAGGGGGGCAAGACCCAGTACTTC.

The J gene is TRBJ2-7, the V gene TRBV21-1. TRBV21-1 is recorded as a pseudogene. The CDR3 covers 17 residues. The CDR3 DNA reads TGTGCCAGCAGCAAAGGTAGTAGATGGGGGTTTCTATACGAGCAGTACTTC. Encoded protein: CASSKGSRWGFLYEQYF.

The genes are TRBV5-1 and TRBJ2-1; TRBD2 matches at 13 bases. Germline loops: CDR1 SGHRS, CDR2 YFSETQ. CDR3 length equals 18 residues. Germline trimming cut 5 bases from V and 0 bases from J; bases unmatched to any gene: 8. CDR3 residues: CASREGTSGTPSYNEQFF. The CDR3 DNA reads as TGCGCCAGCAGGGAAGGGACTAGCGGGACCCCCTCCTACAATGAGCAGTTCTTC.

This rearrangement joins TRBV9 to TRBJ1-3; TRBD1 aligns across 7 bases. This CDR3 has 17 amino acids. The germline CDR1 and CDR2 sequences are SGDLS and YYNGEE. V trimming: 3 bases; J trimming: 1 base; junction bases outside the gene matches: 10. The CDR3 is CASSASNTGVSGNTIYF. The CDR3 DNA reads as TGTGCCAGCAGCGCCAGTAACACAGGGGTATCTGGAAACACCATATATTTT.